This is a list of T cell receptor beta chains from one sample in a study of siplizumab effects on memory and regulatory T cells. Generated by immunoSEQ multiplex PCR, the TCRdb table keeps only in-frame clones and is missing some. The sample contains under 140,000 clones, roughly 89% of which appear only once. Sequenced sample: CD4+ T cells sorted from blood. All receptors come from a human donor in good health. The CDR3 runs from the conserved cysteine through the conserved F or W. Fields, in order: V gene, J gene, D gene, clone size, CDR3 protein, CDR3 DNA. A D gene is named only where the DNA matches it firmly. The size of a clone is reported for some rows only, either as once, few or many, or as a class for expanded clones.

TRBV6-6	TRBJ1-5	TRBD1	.	CASSVGTGGYQPQHF	TGTGCCAGCAGTGTCGGGACAGGGGGCTATCAGCCCCAGCATTTT
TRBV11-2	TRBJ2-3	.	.	CASSLGAKLDTQYF	TGTGCCAGCAGCTTAGGGGCTAAGCTGGATACGCAGTATTTT
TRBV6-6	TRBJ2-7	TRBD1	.	CASSLGGDRGYEQYF	TGTGCCAGCAGCCTAGGTGGAGACAGGGGTTACGAGCAGTACTTC
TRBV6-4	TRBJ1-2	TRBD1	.	CASSDHRGGGYTF	TGTGCCAGCAGTGACCACAGGGGAGGAGGCTACACCTTC
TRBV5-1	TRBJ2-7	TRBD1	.	CASSPDRVKQYF	TGCGCCAGCAGCCCGGACAGGGTGAAGCAGTACTTC
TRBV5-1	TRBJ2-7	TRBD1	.	CASSITGDYEQYF	TGCGCCAGCAGCATCACAGGGGACTACGAGCAGTACTTC
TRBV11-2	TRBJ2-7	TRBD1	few	CASSLRGQGSSEQYF	TGTGCCAGCAGCTTGCGGGGACAGGGGTCCTCCGAGCAGTACTTC
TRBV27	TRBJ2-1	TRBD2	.	CASRLAAISSYNEQFF	TGTGCCAGCAGACTAGCGGCCATTAGCTCCTACAATGAGCAGTTCTTC
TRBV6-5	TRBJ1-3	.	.	CASSPTDLSGNTIYF	TGTGCCAGCAGCCCCACGGACCTCTCTGGAAACACCATATATTTT
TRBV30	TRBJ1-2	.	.	CAWSVQVSYGYTF	TGTGCCTGGAGTGTACAGGTATCCTATGGCTACACCTTC
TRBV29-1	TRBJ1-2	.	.	CSAGARNNNYGYTF	TGCAGCGCCGGAGCCCGAAACAATAACTATGGCTACACCTTC
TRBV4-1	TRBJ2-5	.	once	CASSQENRGPRETQYF	TGCGCCAGCAGCCAAGAGAATAGGGGACCACGGGAGACCCAGTACTTC
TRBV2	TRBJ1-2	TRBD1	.	CASAGTATNYGYTF	TGTGCCAGCGCGGGGACAGCAACTAACTATGGCTACACCTTC
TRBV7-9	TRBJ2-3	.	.	CASSAIWQGAGTDTQYF	TGTGCCAGCAGCGCTATATGGCAGGGTGCGGGCACAGATACGCAGTATTTT
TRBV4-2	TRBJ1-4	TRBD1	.	CASSHQEGQGGEKLFF	TGTGCCAGCAGCCACCAAGAGGGACAGGGTGGCGAAAAACTGTTTTTT
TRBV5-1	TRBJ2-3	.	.	CASSPTRLDTQYF	TGCGCCAGCAGCCCGACCAGGTTAGATACGCAGTATTTT
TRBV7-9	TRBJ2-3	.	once	CASTPGGTQYF	TGTGCCAGCACCCCCGGCGGTACGCAGTATTTT
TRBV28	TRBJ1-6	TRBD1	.	CASSPGTANSPLHF	TGTGCCAGCAGCCCCGGGACAGCAAATTCACCCCTCCACTTT
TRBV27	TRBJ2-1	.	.	CASRKPGVVNEQFF	TGTGCCAGCAGAAAGCCAGGGGTTGTGAATGAGCAGTTCTTC
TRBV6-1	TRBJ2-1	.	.	CASSARSFEQFF	TGTGCCAGCAGTGCCCGATCATTTGAGCAGTTCTTC
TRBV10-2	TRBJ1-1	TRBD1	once	CASRWGQANTEAFF	TGCGCCTCACGTTGGGGACAGGCGAACACTGAAGCTTTCTTT
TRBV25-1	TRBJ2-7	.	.	CASSTSSGSFYEQYF	TGTGCCAGCAGCACCTCTTCCGGCAGTTTCTACGAGCAGTACTTC
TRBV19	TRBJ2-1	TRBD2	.	CASSIQGASGVYNEQFF	TGTGCCAGTAGTATACAGGGTGCTAGCGGAGTCTACAATGAGCAGTTCTTC